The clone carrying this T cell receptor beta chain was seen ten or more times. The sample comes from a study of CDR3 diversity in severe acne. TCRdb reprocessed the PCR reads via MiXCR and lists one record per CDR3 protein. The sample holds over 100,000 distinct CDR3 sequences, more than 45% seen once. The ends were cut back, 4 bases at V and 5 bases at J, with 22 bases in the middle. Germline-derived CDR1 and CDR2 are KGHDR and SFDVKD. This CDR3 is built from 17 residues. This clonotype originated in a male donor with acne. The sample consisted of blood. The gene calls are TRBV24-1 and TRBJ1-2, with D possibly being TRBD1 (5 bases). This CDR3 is CATSEAGTRSSMYGYTF. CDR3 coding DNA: TGTGCCACCAGTGAAGCAGGGACCCGATCCTCTATGTATGGCTACACCTTC.